Detailed here is one T cell receptor beta chain. The antigen is unknown. Assay: immunoSEQ multiplex PCR; the TCRdb copy retains only in-frame clones and omits some. The data hold some 200,000 clones, with approximately 94% observed a single time. This entry comes from a study of T cell responses to AZD1222 COVID-19 vaccine. Study-wide points: It was only six AZD1222 recipients who were seropositive at baseline. There were mostly white British donors and more females than males, and clonal diversity was possibly underestimated. Repertoires in all cases were sampled only once the peak T cell response had passed. The breadth and depth of Spike-specific TCRs increased once two AZD1222 doses had been given.

The sequence was obtained from an adult who received the MenACWY meningococcal vaccine as a control. The material was peripheral blood, obtained 28 days after the second dose of the MenACWY control vaccine.

CDR3 in DNA: TGTGCCAGCAGCCAAGATACGGCGAGCGGGGGGGCAGACGAGCAGTTCTTC. Its protein is CASSQDTASGGADEQFF. V gene TRBV4-2 combines with J gene TRBJ2-1; TRBD2 matches 10 bases. Losses at the gene ends were 0 bases for V and 10 bases for J; bases not matched to a gene: 12. The CDR3 is 17 amino acids. Looked up from germline, CDR1 is LGHNA and CDR2 is YNFKEQ.